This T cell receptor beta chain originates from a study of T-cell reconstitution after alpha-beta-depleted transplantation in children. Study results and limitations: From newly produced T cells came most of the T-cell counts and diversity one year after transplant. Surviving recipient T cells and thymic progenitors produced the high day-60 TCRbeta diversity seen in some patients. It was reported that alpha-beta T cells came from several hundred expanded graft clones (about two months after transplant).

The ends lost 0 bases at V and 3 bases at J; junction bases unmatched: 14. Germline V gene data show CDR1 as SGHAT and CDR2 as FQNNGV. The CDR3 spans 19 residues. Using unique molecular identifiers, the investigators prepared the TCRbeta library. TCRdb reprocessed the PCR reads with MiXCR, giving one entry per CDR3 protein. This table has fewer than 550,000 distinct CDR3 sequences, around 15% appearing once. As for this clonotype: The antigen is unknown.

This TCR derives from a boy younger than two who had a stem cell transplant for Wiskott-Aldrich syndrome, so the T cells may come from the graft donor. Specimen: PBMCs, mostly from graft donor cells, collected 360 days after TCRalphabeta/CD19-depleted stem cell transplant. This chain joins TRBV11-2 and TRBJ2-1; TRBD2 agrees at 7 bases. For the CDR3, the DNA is TGTGCCAGCAGCTTAGATTACCCCCCGACTAGCTCTCACTACAATGAGCAGTTCTTC. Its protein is CASSLDYPPTSSHYNEQFF.